One and the same sample provided the 18 T cell receptor beta chains below, sequenced in a study of beta chain features in type 1 diabetes. Every isolated RNA sample was fully reverse transcribed, so sequencing captured expressed TCRB transcripts. Clones were sequenced by immunoSEQ multiplex PCR, and TCRdb holds only the in-frame ones, with some missing. Here the sample spans 680,000 or so clones, 15% to 19% being singletons. The specimen sequenced was naive CD4+ T cells from blood. Receptors originate from a man aged 18 to 30 in good health.

In its sample, this clone was seen a few times. The rearrangement joins TRBV7-2 to TRBJ2-5; 11 bases fit TRBD2. The trim removed 4 bases at V and 4 bases at J, leaving 5 bases unmatched. Germline V gene data show CDR1 as SGHTA and CDR2 as FQGNSA. The CDR3 is 15 amino acids. The CDR3: CASSYQGTSGETQYF. The CDR3 region has the DNA TGTGCCAGCAGCTACCAAGGGACTAGCGGAGAGACCCAGTACTTC.

This clone appeared a few times. This sequence joins TRBV11-1 and TRBJ2-5; D is unresolved. CDR3 length: 12 amino acids. Trimming stripped 5 bases from V and 5 bases from J, with 9 bases between. Germline assignment: CDR1 SGHAT and CDR2 FQDESV (reference sequence). The DNA of the CDR3 is TGTGCCAGCAGCCTGCTCACCGAGACCCAGTACTTC. Translating gives CASSLLTETQYF.

This clone was seen only a few times. The chain couples TRBV29-1 to TRBJ2-3; D call uncertain. Between the trimmed V and J ends, which lost 0 bases and 4 bases, there was a span of 14 bases. Germline CDR1 and CDR2: SQVTM and ANQGSEA. The CDR3 length is 15 residues. CDR3 DNA: TGCAGCGTTGAAGACGAGAGGCTCTGGGCAGATACGCAGTATTTT. Residues: CSVEDERLWADTQYF.

This clone appeared a few times. This rearrangement joins TRBV18 to TRBJ1-2; the D is unclear. Germline V lookup: CDR1 KGHSH, CDR2 LQKENI. The CDR3 length is 16 residues. V lost 3 bases, J lost 4 bases, and 18 bases lay in between. The CDR3 region is CASSPSLADSVYGYTF. DNA for the CDR3: TGTGCCAGCTCACCCAGCTTAGCGGATTCGGTCTATGGCTACACCTTC.

This clone was seen a handful of times. J is TRBJ1-4 and V is TRBV19; no firm D call. The germline V gene encodes CDR1 LNHDA and CDR2 SQIVND (reference sequence). Trimming took off 7 bases at V and 7 bases at J, with 16 bases between the two ends. The CDR3 loop spans 14 amino acids. The chain's CDR3 is CASTGGSPGEKLFF. CDR3 in DNA: TGTGCCAGTACGGGCGGCTCACCGGGTGAAAAACTGTTTTTT.

Only a few counts were recorded for this clone. The chain joins TRBV30 to TRBJ1-2, with D possibly being TRBD1 (5 bases). Per germline, CDR1 GTSNPN and CDR2 SVGIG (reference sequence). The CDR3 totals 12 residues. V was trimmed by 1 base and J by 8 bases, leaving 11 bases between them. The CDR3 nucleotides read TGTGCCTGGAGTGGGTCAGGGCTGGGCTACACCTTC. Encoded protein: CAWSGSGLGYTF.

The chain is built from TRBV7-9 and TRBJ2-1; 8 bases are shared with TRBD2. V shed 5 bases, J shed 7 bases, and the junction held 10 bases outside the gene matches. Germline loops: CDR1 SEHNR, CDR2 FQNEAQ (reference sequence). The CDR3 sequence is 15 residues long. CDR3 nucleotide sequence: TGTGCCAGCAGCCCGCAAGCGGGAGCGTTGAATGAGCAGTTCTTC. Amino acids: CASSPQAGALNEQFF.

The chain is built from TRBV29-1 and TRBJ1-1; D gene unclear. V was cut by 2 bases and J by 6 bases, with 13 bases left in between. Germline assignment: CDR1 SQVTM and CDR2 ANQGSEA. This CDR3 contains 13 residues. The CDR3 region is CSVELTGLSEAFF. The CDR3 bases are TGCAGCGTTGAACTGACTGGGTTATCTGAAGCTTTCTTT.

This chain joins TRBV6-1 and TRBJ2-5; D is possibly TRBD2 (5 bases). Germline CDR1 MNHNS, CDR2 SASEGT. The CDR3 covers 14 residues. V was pared by 3 bases and J by 1 base, with 9 bases between. This CDR3 is CASSDASGQETQYF. Written as DNA, the CDR3 is TGTGCCAGCAGTGACGCGAGCGGCCAAGAGACCCAGTACTTC.

The chain combines TRBV6-5 with TRBJ1-5; D not resolved. Germline loops: CDR1 MNHEY, CDR2 SVGAGI. CDR3 length: 13 residues. Trimming took off 11 bases at V and 0 bases at J, with 11 bases between the two ends. The CDR3 DNA follows: TGTGCCTGGACGGACTATAGCAATCAGCCCCAGCATTTT. This translates into CAWTDYSNQPQHF.

The table lists this clone with a few counts. The chain uses TRBV11-2 and TRBJ1-3; D gene unclear. Per germline, CDR1 SGHAT and CDR2 FQNNGV. The V end lost 1 base, the J end lost 0 bases, and 10 bases lay between the germline ends. The CDR3 is 16 residues long. The CDR3 here is CASSLAPSLSGNTIYF. The CDR3 nucleotides read TGTGCCAGCAGCTTAGCCCCCAGCCTCTCTGGAAACACCATATATTTT.

About this clone: Other DNA sequences in the sample encode the same CDR3. The rearrangement joins TRBV5-1 to TRBJ2-3; D is perhaps TRBD1 (5 bases). CDR1 and CDR2 (germline): SGHRS, YFSETQ. The V and J ends lost 4 bases and 1 base respectively, with 10 bases between them. The CDR3 sequence is 14 residues long. The CDR3 DNA reads as TGCGCCAGCAGCCTCCAGGGCCGCACAGATACGCAGTATTTT. Its translation is CASSLQGRTDTQYF.

This clone appeared a few times. V usage is TRBV29-1 and J usage is TRBJ1-5; 7 nucleotides line up with TRBD1. J gave up 3 bases and V 4 bases, and 3 bases lay outside the gene matches. The CDR3 runs 13 residues. Germline values: CDR1 SQVTM, CDR2 ANQGSEA. The CDR3 protein is CSVGDRANQPQHF. As DNA, the CDR3 is TGCAGCGTTGGAGACAGGGCCAATCAGCCCCAGCATTTT.

The chain employs TRBV6-5 and TRBJ2-7; perhaps TRBD2 as D (6 bases). Trimming removed 5 bases from V and 4 bases from J, with 18 bases in between. The CDR3 is 15 amino acids. The germline V gene has CDR1 MNHEY and CDR2 SVGAGI. The CDR3: CASSRPGLQAYEQYF. CDR3 nucleotide sequence: TGTGCCAGCAGTCGCCCGGGACTTCAAGCGTACGAGCAGTACTTC.

This clone was seen a handful of times. V gene TRBV4-3 combines with J gene TRBJ2-1; 10 nucleotides match TRBD2. CDR1 and CDR2 (germline): LGHNA, YSLEER. Losses at the gene ends were 0 bases for V and 4 bases for J; bases not matched to a gene: 6. This CDR3 contains 17 residues. DNA of the CDR3: TGCGCCAGCAGCCAAGAGATTAGAGCGGGGGGGTACAATGAGCAGTTCTTC. Its translation: CASSQEIRAGGYNEQFF.

In its sample, this clone was seen a few times. The V and J genes are TRBV5-4 and TRBJ1-2, with 7 bases matching TRBD1. CDR1 is SGHNT, CDR2 YYREEE, per germline (reference sequence). The CDR3 loop spans 12 amino acids. The junction had 4 bases not matched to a gene; V was cut back by 4 bases and J by 7 bases. The CDR3 sequence is CASSLGTAGYTF. CDR3 in DNA: TGTGCCAGCAGCCTGGGGACAGCTGGCTACACCTTC.

The chain combines TRBV18 with TRBJ1-4; D not certain. Germline V gives CDR1 KGHSH, CDR2 LQKENI. Trimming removed 5 bases from V and 7 bases from J, with 8 bases in between. CDR3 size: 12 residues. As DNA, the CDR3 is TGTGCCAGCTCAGAGACGGGTGAAAAACTGTTTTTT. Encoded protein: CASSETGEKLFF.

This rearrangement joins TRBV12-5 to TRBJ2-2, with 10 nucleotides matching TRBD1. The J segment lost 6 bases and the V segment lost 1 base, leaving 5 bases of the junction unmatched. The germline CDR1 and CDR2 sequences are LGHNT and FRNRAP. The length of the CDR3 is 16 residues. CDR3 sequence: CASGLGIGTGAGELFF. As DNA, the CDR3 is TGTGCTAGTGGTTTGGGGATCGGGACAGGGGCCGGGGAGCTGTTTTTT.